Reported below is one TCR beta chain. This clone's antigen is unknown. It has no much larger one-base neighbor in the sample; base qualities were not kept. Looking up the germline V gene yields CDR1 MNHEY and CDR2 SVGAGI. Relative to germline, V is 0 bases shorter and J is 1 base shorter, with 9 bases between their ends. The CDR3 spans 15 residues, from the cysteine through the phenylalanine. The retained sequence is limited to the CDR3, 45 bases, with the frame set at the first base. The data belong to a study of naive and memory T cell subsets (dated by TCRdb to 2017 to 2019). The study in broad terms: The figure summarizing the skin biopsy and whole blood samples listed around ten blood donors, 7 tuberculin skin test biopsies and 3 saline control biopsies. As previously described, skin biopsies were taken from tuberculin skin test sites or from saline-injected control sites and processed for RNA extraction. PCR2 was typically performed as a SYBR Green qPCR that was stopped at a set threshold, although end-point PCR (around 6 cycles) could be used instead for low-input samples. Findings and caveats that apply to the study as a whole: The paper did not give details of skin biopsy collection and RNA processing, instead referencing earlier studies for those details. Higher TCR numbers at tuberculin skin test sites were interpreted as T cell infiltration of a delayed type IV hypersensitivity reaction. The potential sensitivity of the RNA-based method to TCR transcript changes with T cell activation and differentiation was acknowledged. TCR sequences were reportedly recovered from both skin biopsy types, with far more TCRs at tuberculin skin test sites.

Library prep was done by UMI-ligation and nested PCR. The ligated cDNA was amplified by four rounds of PCR, in which nested alpha and beta constant region primers were used together with the SP2 primer. For the blood and skin samples, reverse transcription of TCR RNA was done with SuperScript IV along with alpha and beta constant region primers. An oligonucleotide carrying the Illumina SP2 primer and a UMI was ligated to the cDNA 3' end using T4 RNA ligase 1. The 12-nucleotide UMI consisted of two random hexamers with an eight-base spacer between the hexamers to prevent hairpin formation. From the second PCR onward, TCR alpha and beta chain libraries were processed separately and dual indexed for multiplexing. After pooling, the indexed libraries were analyzed by capillary electrophoresis and sequenced on either an Illumina MiSeq or NextSeq. PhiX DNA at about 4.5-7% was added to the libraries to raise base diversity and improve cluster recognition. Regarding the original processing steps: Demultiplexor pulled UMIs out of read 2, joined the UMIs with the TCR sequence from read 1, and separated reads according to sample indices. Decombinator identified V and J genes and V-J junctions and gave each TCR a five-part identifier that included V and J deletions. Collapsinator used UMIs to correct sequencing errors and PCR amplification heterogeneity, yielding UMI-based abundance per TCR. Identifiers were converted to nucleotide sequence by CDR3Translator and translated to amino acids, and CDR3 regions were extracted on the basis of terminal motifs. After normalization to the amount of input RNA, the error-corrected alpha and beta TCR counts from blood and from skin were compared. TCRdb reworked the public reads: Q25 trimming with fastp, MiXCR clone assembly, productive beta chains retained. One record per CDR3 amino acid sequence lists the most common genes and DNA. These V and J calls are TCRdb output, not the study's own analysis. Here the sample has around 37,000 distinct CDR3 sequences; 8% to 13% occur a single time. Jointly, the top ten make up around 4.2% of the sample.

In the paper's terms, the treatment or condition label means: skin biopsy from PPD injection site in Mantoux-positive individual. The study reported a robust and sensitive protocol to amplify, sequence and analyze TCRs, based on 3' ligation of a UMI-containing oligonucleotide to TCR cDNA. In individuals with a positive Mantoux test, tuberculin skin test biopsies were taken from sites that had been injected with PPD. Total RNA was used without cell sorting and was treated with RQ1 DNase before reverse transcription, with a target input of 1 to 1000 ng. Skin biopsy and whole blood libraries were made to test pipeline robustness in samples where T cells form a minority population.

The receptor was derived from an adult in good health. Recombination connected TRBV6-5 to TRBJ1-1; the D segment could be TRBD1, given 5 matching bases. The sample consisted of skin, taken from a tuberculin skin test site. DNA sequence: TGTGCCAGCAGTTACTCGGTCCAGGGGAACACTGAAGCTTTCTTT. Translated, this gives CASSYSVQGNTEAFF.